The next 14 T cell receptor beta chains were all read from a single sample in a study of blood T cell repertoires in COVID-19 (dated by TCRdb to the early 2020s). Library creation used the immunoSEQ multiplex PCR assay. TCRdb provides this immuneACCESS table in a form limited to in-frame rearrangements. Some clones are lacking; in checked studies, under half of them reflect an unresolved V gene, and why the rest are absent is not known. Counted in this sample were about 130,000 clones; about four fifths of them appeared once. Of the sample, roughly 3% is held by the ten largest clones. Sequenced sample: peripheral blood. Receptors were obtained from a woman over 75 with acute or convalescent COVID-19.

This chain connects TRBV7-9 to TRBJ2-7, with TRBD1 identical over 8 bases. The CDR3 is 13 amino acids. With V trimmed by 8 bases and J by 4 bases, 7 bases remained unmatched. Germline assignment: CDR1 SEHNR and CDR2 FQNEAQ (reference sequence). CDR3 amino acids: CASRQGAEYEQYF. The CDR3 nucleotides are TGTGCCAGCCGCCAGGGGGCAGAATACGAGCAGTACTTC. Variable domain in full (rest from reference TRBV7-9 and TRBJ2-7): DTGVSQNPRHKITKRGQNVTFRCDPISEHNRLYWYRQTLGQGPEFLTYFQNEAQLEKSRLLSDRFSAERPKGSFSTLEIQRTEQGDSAMYLCASRQGAEYEQYFGPGTRLTVT.

CDR3 amino acids: CASSPRWGADQSTEAFF. Written as DNA, the CDR3 is TGTGCCAGCAGCCCCCGTTGGGGCGCTGACCAGAGCACTGAAGCTTTCTTT. The rearrangement joins TRBV5-4 to TRBJ1-1, with D tentatively TRBD1 (5 bases). The germline gives CDR1 SGHNT, CDR2 YYREEE (reference sequence). V dropped 4 bases and J dropped 4 bases, with 23 bases sitting between them. This CDR3 contains 17 residues.

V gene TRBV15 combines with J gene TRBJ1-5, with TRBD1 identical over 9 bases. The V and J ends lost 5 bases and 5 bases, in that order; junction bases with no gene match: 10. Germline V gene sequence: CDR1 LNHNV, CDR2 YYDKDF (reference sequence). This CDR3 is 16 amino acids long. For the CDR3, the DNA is TGTGCCACCAGCCGAGGAGGGACAGGGAGGGATCAGCCCCAGCATTTT. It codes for CATSRGGTGRDQPQHF.

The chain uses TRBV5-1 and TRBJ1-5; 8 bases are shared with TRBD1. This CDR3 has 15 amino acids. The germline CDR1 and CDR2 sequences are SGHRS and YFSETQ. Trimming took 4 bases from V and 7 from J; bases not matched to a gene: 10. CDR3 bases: TGCGCCAGCAGCCGGAATCCACAGGGGGGCCAGCCCCAGCATTTT. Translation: CASSRNPQGGQPQHF.

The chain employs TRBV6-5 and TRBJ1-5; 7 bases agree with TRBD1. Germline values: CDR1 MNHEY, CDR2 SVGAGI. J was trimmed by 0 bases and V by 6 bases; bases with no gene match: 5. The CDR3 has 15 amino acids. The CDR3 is CASSLDRNSNQPQHF. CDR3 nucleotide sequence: TGTGCCAGCAGCCTGGACAGGAATAGCAATCAGCCCCAGCATTTT.

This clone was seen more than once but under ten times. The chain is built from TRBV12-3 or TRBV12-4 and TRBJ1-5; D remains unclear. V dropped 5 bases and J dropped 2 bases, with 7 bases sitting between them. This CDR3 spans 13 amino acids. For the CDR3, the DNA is TGTGCCAGCAGTCCCCGGGGCAATCAGCCCCAGCATTTT. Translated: CASSPRGNQPQHF.

The CDR3 nucleotides read TGTGCCAGCAGCAGGTGGGACTGGAGGGACGGAAACACCATATATTTT. Its protein product is CASSRWDWRDGNTIYF. The rearrangement uses TRBV11-2 and TRBJ1-3; maybe TRBD1 (5 bases). The ends were cut back, 5 bases at V and 4 bases at J, with 18 bases in the middle. The CDR3 runs 16 residues. Germline-derived CDR1 and CDR2 are SGHAT and FQNNGV.

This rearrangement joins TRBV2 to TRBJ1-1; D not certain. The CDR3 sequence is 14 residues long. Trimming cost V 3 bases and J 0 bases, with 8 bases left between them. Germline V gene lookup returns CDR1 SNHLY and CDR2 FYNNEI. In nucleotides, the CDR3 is TGTGCCAGCAGTGATGCCAGAATGAACACTGAAGCTTTCTTT. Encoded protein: CASSDARMNTEAFF.

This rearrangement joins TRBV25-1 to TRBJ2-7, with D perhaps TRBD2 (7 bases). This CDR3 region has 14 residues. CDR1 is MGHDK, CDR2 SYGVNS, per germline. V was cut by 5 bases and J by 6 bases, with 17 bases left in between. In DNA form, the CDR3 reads TGTGCCAGCAGTCCCCCCTTGGGGGGGCGCGAGCAGTACTTC. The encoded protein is CASSPPLGGREQYF.

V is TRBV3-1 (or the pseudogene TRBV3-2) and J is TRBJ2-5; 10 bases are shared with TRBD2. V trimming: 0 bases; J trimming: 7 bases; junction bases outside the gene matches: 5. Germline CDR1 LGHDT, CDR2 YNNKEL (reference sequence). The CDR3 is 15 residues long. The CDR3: CASSQDFASGGTQYF. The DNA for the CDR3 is TGTGCCAGCAGCCAAGATTTTGCTAGCGGGGGGACCCAGTACTTC.

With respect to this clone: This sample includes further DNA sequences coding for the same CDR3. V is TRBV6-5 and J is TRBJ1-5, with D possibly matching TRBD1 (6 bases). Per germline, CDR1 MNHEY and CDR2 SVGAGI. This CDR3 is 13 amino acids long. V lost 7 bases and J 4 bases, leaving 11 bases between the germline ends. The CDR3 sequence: CASTGQHNQPQHF. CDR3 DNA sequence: TGTGCCAGCACCGGACAGCATAATCAGCCCCAGCATTTT.

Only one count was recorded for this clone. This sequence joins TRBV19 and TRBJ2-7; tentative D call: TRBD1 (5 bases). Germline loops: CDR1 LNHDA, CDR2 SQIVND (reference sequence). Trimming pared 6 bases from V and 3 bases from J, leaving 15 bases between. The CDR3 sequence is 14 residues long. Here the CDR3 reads CASSKGNLDYEQYF. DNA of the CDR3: TGTGCCAGTAGCAAGGGGAACCTAGACTACGAGCAGTACTTC. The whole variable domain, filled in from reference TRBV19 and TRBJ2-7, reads DGGITQSPKYLFRKEGQNVTLSCEQNLNHDAMYWYRQDPGQGLRLIYYSQIVNDFQKGDIAEGYSVSREKKESFPLTVTSAQKNPTAFYLCASSKGNLDYEQYFGPGTRLTVT.

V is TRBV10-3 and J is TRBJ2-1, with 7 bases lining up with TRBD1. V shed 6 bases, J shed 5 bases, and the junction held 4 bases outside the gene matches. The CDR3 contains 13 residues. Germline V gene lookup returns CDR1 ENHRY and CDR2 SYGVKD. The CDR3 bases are TGTGCCATCAGCCAGGGGGATAACAATGAGCAGTTCTTC. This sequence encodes CAISQGDNNEQFF.

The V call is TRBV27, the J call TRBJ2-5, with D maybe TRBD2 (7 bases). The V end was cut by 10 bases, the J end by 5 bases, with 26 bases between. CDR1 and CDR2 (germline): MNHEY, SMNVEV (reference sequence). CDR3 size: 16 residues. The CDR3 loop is CATFDRVGGPVETQYF. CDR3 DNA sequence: TGTGCCACCTTTGACCGTGTCGGGGGGCCGGTGGAGACCCAGTACTTC.